One T cell receptor (beta chain) is described in this entry. Antigen specificity is unknown. Using immunoSEQ multiplex PCR, the repertoire was profiled, and TCRdb retains in-frame clones only, with some absent. This sample has under 110,000 clones, with around 85% found just once. Germline values: CDR1 MGHRA, CDR2 YSYEKL. The V end lost 6 bases, the J end lost 2 bases, and 15 bases lay between the germline ends. The CDR3 is 15 residues long. The data stem from a study of radiotherapy plus CTLA-4 blockade in lung cancer. Overall study: Patients showed objective responses in 15% to 20% of cases and disease control in about 30%. Study outcomes and limitations: Early blood T cell clone changes and increased post-radiation serum interferon-beta were reportedly the strongest response predictors.

The sequencing here drew on peripheral blood, taken from a patient treated with radiotherapy plus ipilimumab. This receptor was taken from a human donor with non-small cell lung cancer that progressed on radiotherapy plus ipilimumab. Some clones in this sample may be carry-over from other donors' samples. This sequence joins TRBV4-1 and TRBJ2-3; either TRBD1 or TRBD2 may fit D (5 bases each). The CDR3, as DNA: TGCGCCAGCAGTCACCCTTGGGGGAACACAGATACGCAGTATTTT. Translation gives CASSHPWGNTDTQYF.